This T cell receptor beta chain was recorded in a study of low-dose radiotherapy and immunotherapy resistance in tumors. Points on this clonotype: The DNA is left out, because the CDR3 cannot be placed on it with certainty; the CDR3 is given as TCRdb lists it.

Time point described: after trial treatment. Stated treatment: LDRT plus nivolumab, ipilimumab, low-dose cyclophosphamide and aspirin (RACIN trial). Primers used for first-strand cDNA, a TRAV- and TRBV-specific set, covered both alpha and beta chains. A roughly 19-cycle PCR with a constant-region primer and V-primer adapter amplified TCRs. TCRdb used MiXCR to reprocess the reads, holding one entry per CDR3 protein. The top ten hold 4.1% of the sample, which has about 100,000 distinct CDR3 sequences, less than 25% seen once. The clonotype comes from a male donor with prostate cancer. The sequencing here drew on PBMCs, taken after low-dose radiotherapy plus immunotherapy.

The CDR3 is CASTQTSVYFCAISTGGFQQFF. The chain is built from TRBV5-1 and TRBJ2-1; the DNA was not used to check the table's D call, TRBD1. The CDR3 extends over 22 residues, inclusive of both ends. Germline CDR1 is SGHRS and CDR2 is YFSETQ.